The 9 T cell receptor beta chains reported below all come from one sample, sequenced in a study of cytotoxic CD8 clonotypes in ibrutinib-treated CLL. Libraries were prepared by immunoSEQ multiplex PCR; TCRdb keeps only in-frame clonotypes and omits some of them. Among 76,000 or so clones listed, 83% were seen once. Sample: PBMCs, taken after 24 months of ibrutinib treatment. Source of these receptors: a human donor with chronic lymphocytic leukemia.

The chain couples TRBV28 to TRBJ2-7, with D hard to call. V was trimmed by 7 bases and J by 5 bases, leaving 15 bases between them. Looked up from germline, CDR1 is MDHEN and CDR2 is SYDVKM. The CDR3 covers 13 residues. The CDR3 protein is CASIRVSGDEQYF. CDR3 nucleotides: TGTGCCAGCATCCGGGTGTCTGGGGACGAGCAGTACTTC.

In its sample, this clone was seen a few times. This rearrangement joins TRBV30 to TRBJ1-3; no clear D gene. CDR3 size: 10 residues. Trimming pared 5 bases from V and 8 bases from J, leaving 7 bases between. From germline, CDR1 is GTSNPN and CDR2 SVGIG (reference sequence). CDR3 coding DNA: TGTGCCTGGGGGATGGACACCATATATTTT. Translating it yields CAWGMDTIYF. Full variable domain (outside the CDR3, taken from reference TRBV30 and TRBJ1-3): SQTIHQWPATLVQPVGSPLSLECTVEGTSNPNLYWYRQAAGRGLQLLFYSVGIGQISSEVPQNLSASRPQDRQFILSSKKLLLSDSGFYLCAWGMDTIYFGEGSWLTVV.

The DNA for the CDR3 is TGTGCCAGCAGCCCCGGGACAGGGGTCACCGGGGAGCTGTTTTTT. Amino acids: CASSPGTGVTGELFF. The chain uses TRBV11-3 and TRBJ2-2; 10 bases align to TRBD1. The CDR3 length is 15 residues. J lost 4 bases, V lost 5 bases, and 4 bases had no gene match. CDR1 SGHNT and CDR2 YENEEA come from the germline V gene.

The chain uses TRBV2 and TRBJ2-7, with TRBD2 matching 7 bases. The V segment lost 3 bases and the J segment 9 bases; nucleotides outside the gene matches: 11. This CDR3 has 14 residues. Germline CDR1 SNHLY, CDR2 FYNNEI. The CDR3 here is CASSELLAASGQYF. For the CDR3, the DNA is TGTGCCAGCAGTGAGCTTCTAGCGGCCTCTGGGCAGTACTTC.

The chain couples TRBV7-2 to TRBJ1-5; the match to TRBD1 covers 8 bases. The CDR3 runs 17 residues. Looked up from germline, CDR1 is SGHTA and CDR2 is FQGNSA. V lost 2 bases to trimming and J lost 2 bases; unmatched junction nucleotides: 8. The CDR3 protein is CASSLFAGQGGNQPQHF. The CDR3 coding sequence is TGTGCCAGCAGCTTATTCGCCGGACAGGGAGGCAATCAGCCCCAGCATTTT.

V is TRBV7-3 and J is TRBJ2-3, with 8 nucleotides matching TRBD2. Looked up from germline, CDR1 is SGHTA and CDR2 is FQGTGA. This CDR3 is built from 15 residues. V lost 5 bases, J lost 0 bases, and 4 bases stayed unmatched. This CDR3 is CASSTTSGSTDTQYF. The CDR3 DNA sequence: TGTGCCAGCAGCACCACTAGCGGAAGCACAGATACGCAGTATTTT.

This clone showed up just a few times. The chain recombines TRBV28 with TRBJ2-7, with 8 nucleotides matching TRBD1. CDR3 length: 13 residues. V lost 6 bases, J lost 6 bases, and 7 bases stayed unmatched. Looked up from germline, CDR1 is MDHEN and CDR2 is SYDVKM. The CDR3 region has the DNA TGTGCCAGCAGCGGAGGACAGGGTATCGAGCAGTACTTC. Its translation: CASSGGQGIEQYF. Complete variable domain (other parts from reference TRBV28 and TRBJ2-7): DVKVTQSSRYLVKRTGEKVFLECVQDMDHENMFWYRQDPGLGLRLIYFSYDVKMKEKGDIPEGYSVSREKKERFSLILESASTNQTSMYLCASSGGQGIEQYFGPGTRLTVT.

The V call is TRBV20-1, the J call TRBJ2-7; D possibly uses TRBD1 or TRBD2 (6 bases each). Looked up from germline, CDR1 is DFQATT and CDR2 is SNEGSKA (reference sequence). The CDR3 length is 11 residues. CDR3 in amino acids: CRVGGTYEQYF. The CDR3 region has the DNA TGCAGAGTAGGGGGGACCTACGAGCAGTACTTC.

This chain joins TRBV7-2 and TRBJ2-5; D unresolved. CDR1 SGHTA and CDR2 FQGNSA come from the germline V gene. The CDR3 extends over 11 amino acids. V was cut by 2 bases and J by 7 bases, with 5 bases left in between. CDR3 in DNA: TGTGCCAGCAGCTTAACCGGGACCCAGTACTTC. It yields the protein CASSLTGTQYF.